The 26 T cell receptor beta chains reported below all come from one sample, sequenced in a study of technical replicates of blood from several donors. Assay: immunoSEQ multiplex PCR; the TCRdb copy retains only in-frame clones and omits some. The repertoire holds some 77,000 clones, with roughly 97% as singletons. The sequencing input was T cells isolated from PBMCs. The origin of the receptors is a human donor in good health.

CDR3 in DNA: TGTGCCAGCAGTGATTCCAAAACCCTTAGGGGCGATGAGCAGTTCTTC. As protein: CASSDSKTLRGDEQFF. The genes are TRBV25-1 and TRBJ2-1; D might be TRBD1 (5 bases). V dropped 3 bases and J dropped 8 bases, with 20 bases sitting between them. The CDR3 sequence is 16 residues long. Germline lookup yields CDR1 MGHDK and CDR2 SYGVNS.

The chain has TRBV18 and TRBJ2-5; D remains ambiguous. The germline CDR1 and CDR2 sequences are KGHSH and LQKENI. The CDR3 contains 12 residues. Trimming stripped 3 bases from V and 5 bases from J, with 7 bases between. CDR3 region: CASSPSMETQYF. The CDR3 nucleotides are TGTGCCAGCTCACCCTCTATGGAGACCCAGTACTTC.

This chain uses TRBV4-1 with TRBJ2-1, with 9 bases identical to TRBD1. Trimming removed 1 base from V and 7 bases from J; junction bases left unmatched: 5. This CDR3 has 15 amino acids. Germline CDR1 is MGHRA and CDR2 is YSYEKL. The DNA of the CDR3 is TGCGCCAGCAGCCAAGCCCCGGGACAGGGAAATGAGCAGTTCTTC. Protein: CASSQAPGQGNEQFF.

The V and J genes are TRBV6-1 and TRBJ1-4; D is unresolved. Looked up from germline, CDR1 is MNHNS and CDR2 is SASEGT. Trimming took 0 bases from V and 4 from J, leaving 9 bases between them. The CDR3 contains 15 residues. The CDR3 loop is CASSEAYSYNEKLFF. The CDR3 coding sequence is TGTGCCAGCAGTGAAGCGTACAGTTATAATGAAAAACTGTTTTTT.

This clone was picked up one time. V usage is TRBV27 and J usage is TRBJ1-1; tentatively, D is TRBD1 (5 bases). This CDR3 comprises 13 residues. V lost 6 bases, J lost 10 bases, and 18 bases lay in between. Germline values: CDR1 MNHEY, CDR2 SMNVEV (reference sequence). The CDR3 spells CASSHTPGERAFF. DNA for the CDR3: TGTGCCAGCAGCCATACCCCGGGGGAGCGAGCTTTCTTT.

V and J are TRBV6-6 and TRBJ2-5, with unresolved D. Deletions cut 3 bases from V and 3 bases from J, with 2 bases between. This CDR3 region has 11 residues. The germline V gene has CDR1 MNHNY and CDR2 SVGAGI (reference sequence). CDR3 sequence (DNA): TGTGCCAGCAGTTATAAAGAGACCCAGTACTTC. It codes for CASSYKETQYF.

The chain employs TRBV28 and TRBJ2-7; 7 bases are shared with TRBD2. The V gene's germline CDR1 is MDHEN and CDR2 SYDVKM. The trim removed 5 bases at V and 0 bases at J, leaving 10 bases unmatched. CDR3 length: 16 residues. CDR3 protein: CASSPSGGGYSYEQYF. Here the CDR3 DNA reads TGTGCCAGCAGTCCTTCGGGGGGAGGCTACTCCTACGAGCAGTACTTC.

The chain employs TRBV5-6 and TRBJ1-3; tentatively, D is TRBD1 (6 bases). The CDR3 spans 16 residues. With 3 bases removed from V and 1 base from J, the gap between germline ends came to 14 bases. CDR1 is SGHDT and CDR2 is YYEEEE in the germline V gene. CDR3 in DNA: TGTGCCAGCAGCTCCCGGACAGAGTGGTCTGGAAACACCATATATTTT. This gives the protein CASSSRTEWSGNTIYF.

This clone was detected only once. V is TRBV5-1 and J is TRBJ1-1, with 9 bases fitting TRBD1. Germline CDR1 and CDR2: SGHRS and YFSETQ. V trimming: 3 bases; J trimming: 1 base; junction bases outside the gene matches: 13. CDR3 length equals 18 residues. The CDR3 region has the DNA TGCGCCAGCAGCTGGGGGCCGGGACAGGGACCTGGGAACACTGAAGCTTTCTTT. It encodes CASSWGPGQGPGNTEAFF.

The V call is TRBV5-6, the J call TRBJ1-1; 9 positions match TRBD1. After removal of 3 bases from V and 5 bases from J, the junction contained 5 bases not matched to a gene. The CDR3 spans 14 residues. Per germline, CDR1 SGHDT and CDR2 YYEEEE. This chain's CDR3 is CASSSTGGRTEAFF. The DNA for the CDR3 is TGTGCCAGCAGCTCGACAGGGGGGAGGACTGAAGCTTTCTTT. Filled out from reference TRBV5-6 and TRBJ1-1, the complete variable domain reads DAGVTQSPTHLIKTRGQQVTLRCSPKSGHDTVSWYQQALGQGPQFIFQYYEEEERQRGNFPDRFSGHQFPNYSSELNVNALLLGDSALYLCASSSTGGRTEAFFGQGTRLTVV.

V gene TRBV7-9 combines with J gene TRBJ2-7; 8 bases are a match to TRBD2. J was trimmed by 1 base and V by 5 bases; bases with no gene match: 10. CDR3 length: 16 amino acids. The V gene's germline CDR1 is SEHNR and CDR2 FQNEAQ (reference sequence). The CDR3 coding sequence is TGTGCCAGCAGCCCACCCGAGGGACTAGTATCCTACGAGCAGTACTTC. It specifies CASSPPEGLVSYEQYF.

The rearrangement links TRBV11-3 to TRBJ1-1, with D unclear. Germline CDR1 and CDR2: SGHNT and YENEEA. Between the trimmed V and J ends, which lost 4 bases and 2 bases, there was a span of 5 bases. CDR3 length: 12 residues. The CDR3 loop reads CASSSVNTEAFF. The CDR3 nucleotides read TGTGCCAGCAGCTCAGTCAACACTGAAGCTTTCTTT.

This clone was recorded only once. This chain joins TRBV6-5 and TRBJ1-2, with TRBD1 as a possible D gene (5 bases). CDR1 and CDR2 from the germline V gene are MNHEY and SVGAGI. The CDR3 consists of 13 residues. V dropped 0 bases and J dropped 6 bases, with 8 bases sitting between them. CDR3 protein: CASSYSSGHGYTF. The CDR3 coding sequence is TGTGCCAGCAGTTACTCGTCAGGGCATGGCTACACCTTC.

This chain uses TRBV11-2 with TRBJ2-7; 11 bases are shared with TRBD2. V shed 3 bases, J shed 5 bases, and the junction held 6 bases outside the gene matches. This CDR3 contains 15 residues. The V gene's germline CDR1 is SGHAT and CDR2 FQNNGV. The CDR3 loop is CASSFSGRAGNEQYF. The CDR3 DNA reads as TGTGCCAGCAGCTTTAGCGGGAGGGCCGGTAACGAGCAGTACTTC.

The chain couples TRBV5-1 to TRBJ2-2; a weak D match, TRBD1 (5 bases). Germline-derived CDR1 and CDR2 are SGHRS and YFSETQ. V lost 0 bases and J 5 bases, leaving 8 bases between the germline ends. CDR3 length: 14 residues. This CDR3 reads CASSLVRGTGELFF. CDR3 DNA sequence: TGCGCCAGCAGCTTGGTAAGGGGTACCGGGGAGCTGTTTTTT.

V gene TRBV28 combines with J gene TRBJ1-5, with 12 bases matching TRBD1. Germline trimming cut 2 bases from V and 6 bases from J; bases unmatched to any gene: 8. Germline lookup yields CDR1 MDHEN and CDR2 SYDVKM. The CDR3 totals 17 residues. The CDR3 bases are TGTGCCAGCAGTTTAATCCGGGGACAGGGGGCTGGTCAGCCCCAGCATTTT. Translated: CASSLIRGQGAGQPQHF.

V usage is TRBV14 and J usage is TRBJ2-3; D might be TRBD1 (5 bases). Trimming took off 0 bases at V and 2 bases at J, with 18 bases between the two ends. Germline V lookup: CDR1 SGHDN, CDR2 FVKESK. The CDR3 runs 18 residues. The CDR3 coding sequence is TGTGCCAGCAGCCAAGACTTCGGTGTAGGGGCCTTCACAGATACGCAGTATTTT. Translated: CASSQDFGVGAFTDTQYF.

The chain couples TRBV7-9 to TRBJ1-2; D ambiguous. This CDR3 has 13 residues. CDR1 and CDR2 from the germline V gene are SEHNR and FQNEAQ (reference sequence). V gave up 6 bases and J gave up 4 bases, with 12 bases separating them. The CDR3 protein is CASSQAASYGYTF. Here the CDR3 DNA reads TGTGCCAGCAGTCAGGCTGCATCCTATGGCTACACCTTC.

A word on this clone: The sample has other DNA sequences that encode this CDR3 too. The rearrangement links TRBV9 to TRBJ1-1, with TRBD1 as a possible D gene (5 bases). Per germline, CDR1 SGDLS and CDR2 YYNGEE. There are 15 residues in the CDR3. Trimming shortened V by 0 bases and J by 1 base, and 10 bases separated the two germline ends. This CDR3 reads CASSVGGGGNTEAFF. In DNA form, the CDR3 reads TGTGCCAGCAGCGTAGGCGGGGGGGGGAACACTGAAGCTTTCTTT. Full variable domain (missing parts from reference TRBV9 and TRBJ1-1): DSGVTQTPKHLITATGQRVTLRCSPRSGDLSVYWYQQSLDQGLQFLIQYYNGEERAKGNILERFSAQQFPDLHSELNLSSLELGDSALYFCASSVGGGGNTEAFFGQGTRLTVV.

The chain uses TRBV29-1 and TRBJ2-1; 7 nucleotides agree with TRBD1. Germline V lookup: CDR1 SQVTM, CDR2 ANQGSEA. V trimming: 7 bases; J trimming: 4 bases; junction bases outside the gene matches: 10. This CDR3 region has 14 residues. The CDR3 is CSAIPGTAYNEQFF. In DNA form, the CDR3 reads TGCAGCGCTATCCCAGGGACAGCATACAATGAGCAGTTCTTC.

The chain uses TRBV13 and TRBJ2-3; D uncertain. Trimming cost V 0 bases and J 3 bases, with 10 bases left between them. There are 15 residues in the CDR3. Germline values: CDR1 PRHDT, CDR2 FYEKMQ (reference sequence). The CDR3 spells CASSLGVGQTDTQYF. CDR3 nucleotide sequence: TGTGCCAGCAGCTTAGGGGTGGGCCAGACAGATACGCAGTATTTT.

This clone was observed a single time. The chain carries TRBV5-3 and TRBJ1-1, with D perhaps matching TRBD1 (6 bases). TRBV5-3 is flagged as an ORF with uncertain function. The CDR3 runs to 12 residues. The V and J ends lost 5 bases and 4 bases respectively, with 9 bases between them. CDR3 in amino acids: CARSYRATEAFF. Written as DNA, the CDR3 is TGTGCCAGAAGTTACAGGGCCACTGAAGCTTTCTTT.

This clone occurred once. The chain's CDR3 is CASSIYSGANVLTF. The CDR3 DNA reads as TGTGCCAGTAGTATTTACTCTGGGGCCAACGTCCTGACTTTC. The J gene is TRBJ2-6, the V gene TRBV19; no clear D gene. Trimming took off 3 bases at V and 0 bases at J, with 3 bases between the two ends. From germline, CDR1 is LNHDA and CDR2 SQIVND (reference sequence). The CDR3 is 14 residues long.

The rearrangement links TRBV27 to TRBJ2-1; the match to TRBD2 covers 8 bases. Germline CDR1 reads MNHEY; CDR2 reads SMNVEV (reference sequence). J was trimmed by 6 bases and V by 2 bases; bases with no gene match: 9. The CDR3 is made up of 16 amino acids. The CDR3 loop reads CASSLEWTSYGNEQFF. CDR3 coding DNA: TGTGCCAGCAGTTTAGAGTGGACTAGCTACGGCAATGAGCAGTTCTTC.

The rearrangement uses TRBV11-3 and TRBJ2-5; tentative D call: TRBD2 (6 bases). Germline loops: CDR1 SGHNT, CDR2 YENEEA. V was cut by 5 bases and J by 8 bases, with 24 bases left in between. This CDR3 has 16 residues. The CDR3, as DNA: TGTGCCAGCAGCCCTAGTCGGGACCCACGGCGGGAAACCCAGTACTTC. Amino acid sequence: CASSPSRDPRRETQYF. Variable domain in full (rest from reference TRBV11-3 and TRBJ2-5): EAGVVQSPRYKIIEKKQPVAFWCNPISGHNTLYWYLQNLGQGPELLIRYENEEAVDDSQLPKDRFSAERLKGVDSTLKIQPAELGDSAVYLCASSPSRDPRRETQYFGPGTRLLVL.

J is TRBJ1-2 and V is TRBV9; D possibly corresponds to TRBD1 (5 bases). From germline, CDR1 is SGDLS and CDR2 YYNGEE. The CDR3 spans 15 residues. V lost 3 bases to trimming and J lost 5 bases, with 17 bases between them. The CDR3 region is CASSASAGLLYGYTF. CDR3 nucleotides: TGTGCCAGCAGCGCCTCGGCAGGGCTCCTGTATGGCTACACCTTC.